This T cell receptor (beta chain) originates from a study of cytomegalovirus exposure and HLA in healthy donors. Primers for the PCR totalled 60 Vbeta and 13 Jbeta. TCRdb keeps only in-frame clones here, not all; method: immunoSEQ multiplex PCR. The sample contains some 150,000 clones, around 81% of which appear only once. The germline CDR1 and CDR2 sequences are SGHTA and FQGNSA. The length of the CDR3 is 14 residues. Germline trimming cut 3 bases from V and 6 bases from J; bases unmatched to any gene: 3. Sequencing used PBMCs. The J gene is TRBJ1-4, the V gene TRBV7-2, with 8 bases fitting TRBD1. This clonotype was sampled from a man in his forties or fifties in good health and CMV-seropositive. CDR3 sequence: CASSFRGLDEKLFF. The DNA for the CDR3 is TGTGCCAGCAGCTTCAGGGGGCTTGATGAAAAACTGTTTTTT.